This T cell receptor beta chain was identified during a study of shared clonotypes between healthy human individuals. Background on the study: There were three CD4 naive, three CD4 memory, two CD8 naive and one CD8 memory plates per donor. Study-level results: Memory subsets generally showed lower estimated richness than naive subsets.

Trimming took 6 bases from V and 7 from J; bases not matched to a gene: 9. Germline V gives CDR1 MNHNS, CDR2 SASEGT. The CDR3 consists of 13 residues. Clones were sequenced by immunoSEQ multiplex PCR, and TCRdb holds only the in-frame ones, with some missing. The table includes some 2.1 million clones, around 93% detected once. In the naive CD8 group, cells lacked CD45RO and were positively selected for CCR7, so terminally differentiated effector memory CD45RA+ cells were left out. Remarks on this clone: Its specificity is unknown.

The chain has TRBV6-1 and TRBJ2-7, with 7 nucleotides matching TRBD2. This clonotype originated in a man younger than 35 in good health. Some clones in this sample may be carry-over from other donors' samples. Sample: naive CD8+ T cells from PBMCs. CDR3 amino acids: CASRDGLVYEQYF. The CDR3 bases are TGTGCCAGCAGAGATGGACTAGTGTATGAGCAGTACTTC.